The rows below give T cell receptor beta chains drawn from one sample of a study of blood T cell repertoires in COVID-19. Clones were sequenced by immunoSEQ multiplex PCR, and TCRdb holds only the in-frame ones, with some missing. In the table there are 500,000 to 600,000 clones, roughly nine tenths of which are singletons. Sequencing was performed on peripheral blood. The source of these receptors is a woman aged 45-65 years with COVID-19, enrolled during active disease. Both conserved end residues are part of each CDR3.

CDR3 length: 13; V gene: TRBV30; CDR3 protein: CAYRTGSNTEAFF
CDR3 length: 18; V gene: TRBV27; CDR3 protein: CASTSEWGGPSGANVLTF
CDR3 length: 16; V gene: TRBV18; CDR3 protein: CASSAKQGEANEKLFF
CDR3 length: 17; V gene: TRBV20-1; CDR3 protein: CSASRTGKLGKVQTQYF
CDR3 length: 13; V gene: TRBV6-5; CDR3 protein: CASNGRGITEAFF
CDR3 length: 15; V gene: TRBV5-1; CDR3 protein: CASSLGGPITGELFF
CDR3 length: 12; V gene: TRBV6-5; CDR3 protein: CASSRRLDEQFF
CDR3 length: 15; V gene: TRBV19; CDR3 protein: CASHFTDRRNQPQHF
CDR3 length: 15; V gene: TRBV3-1/TRBV3-2; CDR3 protein: CASSQADLGAYEQYF
CDR3 length: 15; V gene: TRBV19; CDR3 protein: CASSILAGGPYEQFF
CDR3 length: 16; V gene: TRBV19; CDR3 protein: CASSPGTGGAFYGYTF
CDR3 length: 11; V gene: TRBV5-4; CDR3 protein: CAYWGGYEQYF
CDR3 length: 14; V gene: TRBV7-6; CDR3 protein: CASSSLSGSYEQYF
CDR3 length: 13; V gene: TRBV6-5; CDR3 protein: CASTIYEGYGYTF